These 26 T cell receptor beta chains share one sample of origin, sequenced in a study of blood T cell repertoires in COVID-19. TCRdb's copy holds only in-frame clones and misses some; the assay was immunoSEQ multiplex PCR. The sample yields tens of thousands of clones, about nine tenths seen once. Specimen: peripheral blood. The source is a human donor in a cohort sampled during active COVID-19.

The CDR3 coding sequence is TGTGCCAGCAGCGTGGGGACAGGGAATTGGGACTTGGGCTACGAGCAGTACTTC. Translating gives CASSVGTGNWDLGYEQYF. The J gene is TRBJ2-7, the V gene TRBV9, with 9 bases lining up with TRBD1. Germline loops: CDR1 SGDLS, CDR2 YYNGEE. The CDR3 consists of 18 residues. Unmatched junction bases numbered 15, after V lost 2 bases and J lost 3 bases.

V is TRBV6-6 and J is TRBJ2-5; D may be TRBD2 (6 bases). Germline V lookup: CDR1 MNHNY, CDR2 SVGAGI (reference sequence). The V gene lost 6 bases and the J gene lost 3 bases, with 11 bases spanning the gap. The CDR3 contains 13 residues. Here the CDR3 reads CASSYGGKETQYF. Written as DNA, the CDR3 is TGTGCCAGCAGCTACGGAGGGAAAGAGACCCAGTACTTC.

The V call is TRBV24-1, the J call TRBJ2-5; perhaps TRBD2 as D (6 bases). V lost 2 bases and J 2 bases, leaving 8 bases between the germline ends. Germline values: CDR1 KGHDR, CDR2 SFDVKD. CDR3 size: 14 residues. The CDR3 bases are TGTGCCACCAGTGATTGGAGGGAGCAAGAGACCCAGTACTTC. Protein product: CATSDWREQETQYF.

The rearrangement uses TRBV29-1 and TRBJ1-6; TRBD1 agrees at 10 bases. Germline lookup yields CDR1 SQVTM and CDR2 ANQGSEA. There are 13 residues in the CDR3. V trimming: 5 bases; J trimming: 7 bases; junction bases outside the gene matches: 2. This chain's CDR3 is CSVRQGANSPLHF. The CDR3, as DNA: TGCAGCGTTAGACAGGGGGCGAATTCACCCCTCCACTTT.

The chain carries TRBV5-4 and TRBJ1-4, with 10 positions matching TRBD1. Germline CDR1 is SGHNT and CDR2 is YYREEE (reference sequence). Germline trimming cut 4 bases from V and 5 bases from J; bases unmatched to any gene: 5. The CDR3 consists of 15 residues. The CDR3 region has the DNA TGTGCCAGCAGCAAACCGGGACAGGGGAATGAAAAACTGTTTTTT. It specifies CASSKPGQGNEKLFF.

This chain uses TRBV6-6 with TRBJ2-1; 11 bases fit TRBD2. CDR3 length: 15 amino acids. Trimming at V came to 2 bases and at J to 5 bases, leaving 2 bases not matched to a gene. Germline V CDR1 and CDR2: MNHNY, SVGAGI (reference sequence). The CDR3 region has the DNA TGTGCCAGCAGTTACACGACTAGCGGGGACAATGAGCAGTTCTTC. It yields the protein CASSYTTSGDNEQFF.

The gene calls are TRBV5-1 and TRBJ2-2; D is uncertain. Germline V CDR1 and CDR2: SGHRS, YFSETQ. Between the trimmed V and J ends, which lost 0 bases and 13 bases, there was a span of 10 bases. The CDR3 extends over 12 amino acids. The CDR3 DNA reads TGCGCCAGCAGCTTGGGCGGAGAAGGGCTGTTTTTT. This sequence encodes CASSLGGEGLFF. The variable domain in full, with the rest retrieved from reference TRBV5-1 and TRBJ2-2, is KAGVTQTPRYLIKTRGQQVTLSCSPISGHRSVSWYQQTPGQGLQFLFEYFSETQRNKGNFPGRFSGRQFSNSRSEMNVSTLELGDSALYLCASSLGGEGLFFGEGSRLTVL.

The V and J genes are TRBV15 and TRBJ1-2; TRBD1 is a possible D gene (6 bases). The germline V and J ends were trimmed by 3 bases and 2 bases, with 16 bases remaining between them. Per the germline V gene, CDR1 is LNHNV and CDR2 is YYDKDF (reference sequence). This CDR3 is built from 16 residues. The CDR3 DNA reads TGTGCCACCAGCAGGACCTTACAGGGTTCCAACTATGGCTACACCTTC. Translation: CATSRTLQGSNYGYTF.

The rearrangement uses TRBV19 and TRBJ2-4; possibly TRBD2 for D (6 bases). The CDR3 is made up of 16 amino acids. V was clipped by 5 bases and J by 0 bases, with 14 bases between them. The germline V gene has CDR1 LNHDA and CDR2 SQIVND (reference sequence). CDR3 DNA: TGTGCCAGTAGTCCGGGACTGCCCTTAGCCAAAAACATTCAGTACTTC. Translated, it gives CASSPGLPLAKNIQYF.

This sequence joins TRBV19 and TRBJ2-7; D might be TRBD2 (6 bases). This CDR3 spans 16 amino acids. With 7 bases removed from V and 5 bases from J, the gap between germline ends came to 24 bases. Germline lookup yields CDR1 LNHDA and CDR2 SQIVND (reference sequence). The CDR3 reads CASKPHLAAGRHEQYF. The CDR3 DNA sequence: TGTGCCAGTAAACCCCACTTAGCGGCCGGGCGCCACGAGCAGTACTTC.

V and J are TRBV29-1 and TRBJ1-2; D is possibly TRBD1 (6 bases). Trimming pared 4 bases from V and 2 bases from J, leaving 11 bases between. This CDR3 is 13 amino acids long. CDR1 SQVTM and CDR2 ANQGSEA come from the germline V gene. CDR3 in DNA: TGCAGCGTTGCCCCCAGGGGAAACTATGGCTACACCTTC. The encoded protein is CSVAPRGNYGYTF. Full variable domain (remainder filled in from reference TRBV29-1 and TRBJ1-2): SAVISQKPSRDICQRGTSLTIQCQVDSQVTMMFWYRQQPGQSLTLIATANQGSEATYESGFVIDKFPISRPNLTFSTLTVSNMSPEDSSIYLCSVAPRGNYGYTFGSGTRLTVV.

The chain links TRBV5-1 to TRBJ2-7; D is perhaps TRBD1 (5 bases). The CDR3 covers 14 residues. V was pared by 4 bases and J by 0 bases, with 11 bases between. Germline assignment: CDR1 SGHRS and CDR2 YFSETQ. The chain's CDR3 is CASSEQAHSYEQYF. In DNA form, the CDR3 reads TGCGCCAGCAGCGAACAGGCCCACTCCTACGAGCAGTACTTC.

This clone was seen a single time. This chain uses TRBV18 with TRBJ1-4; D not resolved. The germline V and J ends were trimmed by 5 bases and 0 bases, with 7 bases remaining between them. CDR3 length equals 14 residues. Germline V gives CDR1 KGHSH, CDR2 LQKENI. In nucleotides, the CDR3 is TGTGCCAGCTCAACGACTCCAACTAATGAAAAACTGTTTTTT. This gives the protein CASSTTPTNEKLFF.

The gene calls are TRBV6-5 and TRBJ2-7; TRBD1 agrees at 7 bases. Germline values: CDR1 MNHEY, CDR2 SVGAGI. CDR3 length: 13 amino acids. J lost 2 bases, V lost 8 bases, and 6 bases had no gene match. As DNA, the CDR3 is TGTGCCAGCGCCGGGACAGCAACCTACGAGCAGTACTTC. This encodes CASAGTATYEQYF.

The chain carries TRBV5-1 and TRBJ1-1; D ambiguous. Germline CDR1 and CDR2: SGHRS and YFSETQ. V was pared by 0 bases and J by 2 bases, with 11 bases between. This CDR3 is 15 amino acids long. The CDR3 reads CASSLAVAGNTEAFF. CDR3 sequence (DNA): TGCGCCAGCAGCTTGGCAGTAGCCGGAAACACTGAAGCTTTCTTT. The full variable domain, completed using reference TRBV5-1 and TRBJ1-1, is KAGVTQTPRYLIKTRGQQVTLSCSPISGHRSVSWYQQTPGQGLQFLFEYFSETQRNKGNFPGRFSGRQFSNSRSEMNVSTLELGDSALYLCASSLAVAGNTEAFFGQGTRLTVV.

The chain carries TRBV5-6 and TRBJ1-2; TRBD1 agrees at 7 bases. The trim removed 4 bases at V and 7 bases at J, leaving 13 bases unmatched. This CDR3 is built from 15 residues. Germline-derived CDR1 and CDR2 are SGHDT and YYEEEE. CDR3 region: CASSPLPTGSGGYTF. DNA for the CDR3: TGTGCCAGCAGCCCACTCCCGACAGGGTCGGGTGGCTACACCTTC.

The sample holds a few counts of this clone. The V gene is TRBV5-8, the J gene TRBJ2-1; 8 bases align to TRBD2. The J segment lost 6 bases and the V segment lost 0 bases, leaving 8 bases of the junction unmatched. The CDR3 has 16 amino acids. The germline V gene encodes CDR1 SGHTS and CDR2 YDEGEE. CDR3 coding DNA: TGTGCCAGCAGCTTGGCCAACGGGGGGGCCCCCAATGAGCAGTTCTTC. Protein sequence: CASSLANGGAPNEQFF.

The CDR3 DNA is TGTGCCTGGAGTGTGGGCCTCTGGAATGAGCAGTTCTTC. This translates into CAWSVGLWNEQFF. This chain connects TRBV30 to TRBJ2-1; D ambiguous. The CDR3 is made up of 13 amino acids. Germline CDR1 reads GTSNPN; CDR2 reads SVGIG (reference sequence). The V gene lost 0 bases and the J gene lost 7 bases, with 10 bases spanning the gap.

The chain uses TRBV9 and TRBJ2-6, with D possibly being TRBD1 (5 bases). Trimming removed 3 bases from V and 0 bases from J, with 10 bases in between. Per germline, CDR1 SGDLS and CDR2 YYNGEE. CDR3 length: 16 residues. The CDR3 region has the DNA TGTGCCAGCAGCGAGGGGTCAGTCTCTGGGGCCAACGTCCTGACTTTC. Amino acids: CASSEGSVSGANVLTF.

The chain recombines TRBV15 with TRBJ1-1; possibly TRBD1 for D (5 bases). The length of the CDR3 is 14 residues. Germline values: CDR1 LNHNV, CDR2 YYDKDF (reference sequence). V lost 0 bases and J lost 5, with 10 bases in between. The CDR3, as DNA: TGTGCCACCAGCAGAGAAACGGAGGGGACTGAAGCTTTCTTT. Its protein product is CATSRETEGTEAFF. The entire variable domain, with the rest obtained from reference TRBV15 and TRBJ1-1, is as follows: DAMVIQNPRYQVTQFGKPVTLSCSQTLNHNVMYWYQQKSSQAPKLLFHYYDKDFNNEADTPDNFQSRRPNTSFCFLDIRSPGLGDTAMYLCATSRETEGTEAFFGQGTRLTVV.

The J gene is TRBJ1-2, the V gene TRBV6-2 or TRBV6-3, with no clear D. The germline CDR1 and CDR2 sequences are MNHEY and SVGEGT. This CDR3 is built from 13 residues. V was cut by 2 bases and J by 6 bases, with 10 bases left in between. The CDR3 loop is CASSYGPGNGYTF. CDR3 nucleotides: TGTGCCAGCAGTTACGGGCCGGGGAATGGCTACACCTTC.

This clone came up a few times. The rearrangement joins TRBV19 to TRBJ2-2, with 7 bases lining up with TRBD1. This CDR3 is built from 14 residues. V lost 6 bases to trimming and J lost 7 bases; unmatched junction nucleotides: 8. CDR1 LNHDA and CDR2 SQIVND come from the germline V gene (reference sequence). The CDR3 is CASRGDRDSGELFF. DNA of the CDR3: TGTGCCAGTAGGGGCGACAGGGATAGCGGGGAGCTGTTTTTT.

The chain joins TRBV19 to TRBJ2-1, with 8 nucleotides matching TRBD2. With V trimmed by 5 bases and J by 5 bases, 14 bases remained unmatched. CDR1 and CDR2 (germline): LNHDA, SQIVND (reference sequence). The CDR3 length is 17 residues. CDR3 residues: CASSESGLAPTDNEQFF. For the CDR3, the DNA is TGTGCCAGTAGTGAAAGTGGACTAGCCCCAACTGACAATGAGCAGTTCTTC. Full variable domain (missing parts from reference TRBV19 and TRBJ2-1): DGGITQSPKYLFRKEGQNVTLSCEQNLNHDAMYWYRQDPGQGLRLIYYSQIVNDFQKGDIAEGYSVSREKKESFPLTVTSAQKNPTAFYLCASSESGLAPTDNEQFFGPGTRLTVL.

The CDR3 DNA reads TGCGCCAGCAGCTTGTTAGCGGGGGAGCCCTACAATGAGCAGTTCTTC. It yields the protein CASSLLAGEPYNEQFF. The gene calls are TRBV5-1 and TRBJ2-1, with TRBD2 matching 9 bases. Unmatched junction bases numbered 4, after V lost 1 base and J lost 2 bases. CDR3 length: 16 amino acids. The germline gives CDR1 SGHRS, CDR2 YFSETQ.

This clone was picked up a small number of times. As DNA, the CDR3 is TGTGCCAGCAGTCTAGGGGACAGCTACACTGAAGCTTTCTTT. Protein product: CASSLGDSYTEAFF. The chain couples TRBV27 to TRBJ1-1, with 7 bases identical to TRBD1. The CDR3 length is 14 residues. The germline V gene encodes CDR1 MNHEY and CDR2 SMNVEV (reference sequence). With V trimmed by 5 bases and J by 3 bases, 6 bases remained unmatched.

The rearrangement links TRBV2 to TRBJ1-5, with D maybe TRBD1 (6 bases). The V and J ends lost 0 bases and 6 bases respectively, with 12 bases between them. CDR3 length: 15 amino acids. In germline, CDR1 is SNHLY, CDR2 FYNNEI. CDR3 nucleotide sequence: TGTGCCAGCAGTGAAGCCCAGGGGCCCGGTCAGCCCCAGCATTTT. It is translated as CASSEAQGPGQPQHF.